Below, 24 T cell receptor beta chains from the same sample are listed, as sequenced in a study of control samples from healthy donors and cancer patients. Assay used: immunoSEQ multiplex PCR; TCRdb lists only in-frame clones, some missing. The data contain 150,000 to 200,000 clones, 90% to 95% of them singletons. The sequenced sample was blood. The receptors shown here come from a man aged 25 to 45 in good health.

CDR3 sequence reads: CASSPRYDGPTEAFF. CDR3 coding DNA: TGTGCCAGCTCACCGAGGTACGACGGGCCCACTGAAGCTTTCTTT. The chain links TRBV18 to TRBJ1-1; D remains ambiguous. V shed 3 bases and J shed 4 bases, with 15 bases lying between them. Germline CDR1 reads KGHSH; CDR2 reads LQKENI. This CDR3 has 15 amino acids.

This clone was recorded once. The V gene is TRBV7-9, the J gene TRBJ1-5, with TRBD1 as a possible D gene (6 bases). V was pared by 3 bases and J by 4 bases, with 10 bases between. There are 14 residues in the CDR3. CDR1 and CDR2 from the germline V gene are SEHNR and FQNEAQ (reference sequence). The CDR3: CASSFWTDNQPQHF. Written as DNA, the CDR3 is TGTGCCAGCAGCTTCTGGACAGATAATCAGCCCCAGCATTTT.

The chain combines TRBV30 with TRBJ2-5; D remains unclear. From germline, CDR1 is GTSNPN and CDR2 SVGIG (reference sequence). This CDR3 spans 17 amino acids. The germline V and J ends were trimmed by 7 bases and 2 bases, with 26 bases remaining between them. CDR3 sequence (DNA): TGTGCCTTACTCCCGGTCGGCCCCTTGGAACGACAAGAGACCCAGTACTTC. Protein product: CALLPVGPLERQETQYF. Complete variable domain (other parts from reference TRBV30 and TRBJ2-5): SQTIHQWPATLVQPVGSPLSLECTVEGTSNPNLYWYRQAAGRGLQLLFYSVGIGQISSEVPQNLSASRPQDRQFILSSKKLLLSDSGFYLCALLPVGPLERQETQYFGPGTRLLVL.

The J gene is TRBJ1-2, the V gene TRBV5-1; 8 positions agree with TRBD1. CDR3 length: 14 residues. CDR1 SGHRS and CDR2 YFSETQ come from the germline V gene. Trimming at V came to 3 bases and at J to 7 bases, leaving 8 bases not matched to a gene. The chain's CDR3 is CASSSEQGVSGYTF. CDR3 sequence (DNA): TGCGCCAGCAGCTCAGAACAGGGGGTCAGTGGCTACACCTTC.

V and J are TRBV4-2 and TRBJ2-3, with 12 bases matching TRBD2. Germline lookup yields CDR1 LGHNA and CDR2 YNFKEQ. V was pared by 5 bases and J by 3 bases, with 9 bases of the junction left unmatched. The length of the CDR3 is 17 residues. CDR3 sequence: CASSFRLAGDLTDTQYF. The CDR3 bases are TGTGCCAGCAGCTTCCGACTAGCGGGAGATTTAACAGATACGCAGTATTTT.

V is TRBV19 and J is TRBJ2-1; the match to TRBD2 covers 10 bases. CDR1 is LNHDA and CDR2 is SQIVND in the germline V gene (reference sequence). The CDR3 totals 16 residues. V dropped 3 bases and J dropped 2; count of bases not matched to a gene: 4. The CDR3: CASSIASGGPYNEQFF. DNA of the CDR3: TGTGCCAGTAGTATTGCTAGCGGGGGACCCTACAATGAGCAGTTCTTC.

The chain couples TRBV5-6 to TRBJ1-2; tentative D call: TRBD1 (5 bases). V lost 4 bases, J lost 4 bases, and 20 bases lay in between. Germline V gene data show CDR1 as SGHDT and CDR2 as YYEEEE. This CDR3 has 16 residues. CDR3 DNA: TGTGCCAGCAGCCCCGAAGCGGGACGCCGGGGCTATGGCTACACCTTC. It encodes CASSPEAGRRGYGYTF.

The genes are TRBV27 and TRBJ1-5; D may be TRBD1 (5 bases). Per the germline V gene, CDR1 is MNHEY and CDR2 is SMNVEV (reference sequence). V was shortened by 8 bases and J by 3 bases, with 20 bases between the two germline ends. CDR3 size: 16 residues. The CDR3 bases are TGTGCCAGCGGACAACCCGGGGCGGCCCTCAATCAGCCCCAGCATTTT. Its translation is CASGQPGAALNQPQHF.

This clone was seen only once. The rearrangement joins TRBV28 to TRBJ2-1; TRBD1 agrees at 8 bases. J was trimmed by 4 bases and V by 5 bases; bases with no gene match: 7. Germline CDR1 reads MDHEN; CDR2 reads SYDVKM. The CDR3 sequence is 15 residues long. The CDR3 region is CASSMTGTGYNEQFF. For the CDR3, the DNA is TGTGCCAGCAGTATGACCGGGACAGGATACAATGAGCAGTTCTTC.

The rearrangement joins TRBV5-1 to TRBJ1-6; 8 bases line up with TRBD1. After removal of 4 bases from V and 7 bases from J, the junction contained 10 bases not matched to a gene. Germline lookup yields CDR1 SGHRS and CDR2 YFSETQ. The CDR3 covers 16 residues. DNA for the CDR3: TGCGCCAGCAGCCCAAGGGACAGGACGGCCAATTCACCCCTCCACTTT. The encoded protein is CASSPRDRTANSPLHF.

V and J are TRBV15 and TRBJ1-1, with D possibly being TRBD1 (6 bases). Trimming took off 1 base at V and 0 bases at J, with 9 bases between the two ends. The germline V gene encodes CDR1 LNHNV and CDR2 YYDKDF (reference sequence). This CDR3 is built from 15 residues. CDR3 DNA sequence: TGTGCCACCAGCAGAGGGGAGGGGGTGAACACTGAAGCTTTCTTT. It translates to CATSRGEGVNTEAFF.

The CDR3 region is CASSLTQGQGRGGGYTF. CDR3 DNA sequence: TGTGCCAGCAGTTTAACCCAGGGCCAGGGGCGAGGAGGGGGCTACACCTTC. The chain is built from TRBV28 and TRBJ1-2, with a weak D call TRBD1 (6 bases). CDR3 length: 17 amino acids. V gave up 2 bases and J gave up 8 bases, with 24 bases separating them. CDR1 is MDHEN, CDR2 SYDVKM, per germline.

CDR3 loop: CASSPRGGYEQYF. CDR3 nucleotide sequence: TGTGCCAGCAGTCCCCGGGGGGGCTACGAGCAGTACTTC. V usage is TRBV6-5 and J usage is TRBJ2-7; 8 bases are a match to TRBD2. The length of the CDR3 is 13 residues. V lost 5 bases to trimming and J lost 3 bases; unmatched junction nucleotides: 3. Germline V lookup: CDR1 MNHEY, CDR2 SVGAGI.

This chain joins TRBV5-5 and TRBJ2-2, with 8 positions matching TRBD2. Trimming took 4 bases from V and 1 from J; bases not matched to a gene: 3. Germline values: CDR1 SGHKS, CDR2 YYEKEE (reference sequence). The CDR3 is 15 amino acids. In DNA, the CDR3 is TGTGCCAGCAGCCCCGGGGGGGGGAACACCGGGGAGCTGTTTTTT. It specifies CASSPGGGNTGELFF. Complete variable domain (other parts from reference TRBV5-5 and TRBJ2-2): DAGVTQSPTHLIKTRGQQVTLRCSPISGHKSVSWYQQVLGQGPQFIFQYYEKEERGRGNFPDRFSARQFPNYSSELNVNALLLGDSALYLCASSPGGGNTGELFFGEGSRLTVL.

This clone appeared once. The chain combines TRBV9 with TRBJ2-2; D is unresolved. The CDR3 loop spans 16 amino acids. In germline, CDR1 is SGDLS, CDR2 YYNGEE. The germline V and J ends were trimmed by 0 bases and 1 base, with 10 bases remaining between them. CDR3 nucleotides: TGTGCCAGCAGCGTAGCTATCGTGGGGAACACCGGGGAGCTGTTTTTT. Amino acid sequence: CASSVAIVGNTGELFF.

V gene TRBV6-5 combines with J gene TRBJ1-2; TRBD1 agrees at 8 bases. Germline lookup yields CDR1 MNHEY and CDR2 SVGAGI. The CDR3 is 14 amino acids. Unmatched junction bases numbered 8, after V lost 3 bases and J lost 8 bases. The chain's CDR3 is CASSYGRGQRGYTF. DNA of the CDR3: TGTGCCAGCAGTTATGGCAGGGGGCAAAGGGGCTACACCTTC.

A few counts support this clone. The chain uses TRBV27 and TRBJ2-7; TRBD1 might be the D (6 bases). Deletions cut 4 bases from V and 2 bases from J, with 12 bases between. The CDR3 sequence is 14 residues long. Per germline, CDR1 MNHEY and CDR2 SMNVEV (reference sequence). The CDR3 DNA reads TGTGCCAGCAGTTCCTACAGGGATCCCTACGAGCAGTACTTC. Amino acid sequence: CASSSYRDPYEQYF.

In its sample, this clone was seen a few times. The V and J genes are TRBV5-6 and TRBJ2-3; D is perhaps TRBD1 (6 bases). Deletions cut 7 bases from V and 0 bases from J, with 12 bases between. CDR1 and CDR2 from the germline V gene are SGHDT and YYEEEE. The CDR3 length is 14 residues. The CDR3 coding sequence is TGTGCCAGCGGTGACAGGTCTAGCACAGATACGCAGTATTTT. Amino acid sequence: CASGDRSSTDTQYF.

The chain couples TRBV27 to TRBJ2-5; 7 nucleotides align to TRBD1. CDR3 length: 13 residues. The J segment lost 3 bases and the V segment lost 6 bases, leaving 4 bases of the junction unmatched. CDR1 is MNHEY, CDR2 SMNVEV, per germline (reference sequence). DNA for the CDR3: TGTGCCAGCAGCCGTGACAGGGAAGAGACCCAGTACTTC. It specifies CASSRDREETQYF.

The V call is TRBV28, the J call TRBJ1-6; D not certain. V was clipped by 10 bases and J by 0 bases, with 4 bases between them. Per germline, CDR1 MDHEN and CDR2 SYDVKM. The CDR3 loop spans 12 amino acids. CDR3 in amino acids: CATDSYNSPLHF. CDR3 bases: TGTGCCACTGACTCCTATAATTCACCCCTCCACTTT.

The rearrangement joins TRBV29-1 to TRBJ2-7; D may be TRBD1 (6 bases). This CDR3 contains 11 residues. V lost 4 bases and J 3 bases, leaving 7 bases between the germline ends. The germline gives CDR1 SQVTM, CDR2 ANQGSEA. Here the CDR3 DNA reads TGCAGCGTTGGGGGACACTACGAGCAGTACTTC. It translates to CSVGGHYEQYF.

The chain carries TRBV10-3 and TRBJ1-4; D not resolved. The germline V gene encodes CDR1 ENHRY and CDR2 SYGVKD. Trimming removed 2 bases from V and 7 bases from J, with 2 bases in between. The CDR3 length is 11 residues. CDR3 sequence: CAISEGEKLFF. The DNA for the CDR3 is TGTGCCATCAGTGAGGGTGAAAAACTGTTTTTT.

The CDR3 protein is CASSSEPGSYEQYF. The CDR3 bases are TGTGCCAGCAGCTCCGAGCCAGGCTCCTACGAGCAGTACTTC. This sequence joins TRBV9 and TRBJ2-7, with D hard to call. The CDR3 length is 14 residues. The V gene's germline CDR1 is SGDLS and CDR2 YYNGEE. The V gene lost 4 bases and the J gene lost 0 bases, with 11 bases spanning the gap.

In its sample, this clone was seen once. The genes are TRBV5-5 and TRBJ2-2, with TRBD1 as a possible D gene (6 bases). The CDR3 is made up of 16 amino acids. Germline CDR1 is SGHKS and CDR2 is YYEKEE (reference sequence). V lost 2 bases to trimming and J lost 2 bases, with 13 bases between them. CDR3 nucleotide sequence: TGTGCCAGCAGCTTAACCGGACAGATTAACACCGGGGAGCTGTTTTTT. This sequence encodes CASSLTGQINTGELFF.